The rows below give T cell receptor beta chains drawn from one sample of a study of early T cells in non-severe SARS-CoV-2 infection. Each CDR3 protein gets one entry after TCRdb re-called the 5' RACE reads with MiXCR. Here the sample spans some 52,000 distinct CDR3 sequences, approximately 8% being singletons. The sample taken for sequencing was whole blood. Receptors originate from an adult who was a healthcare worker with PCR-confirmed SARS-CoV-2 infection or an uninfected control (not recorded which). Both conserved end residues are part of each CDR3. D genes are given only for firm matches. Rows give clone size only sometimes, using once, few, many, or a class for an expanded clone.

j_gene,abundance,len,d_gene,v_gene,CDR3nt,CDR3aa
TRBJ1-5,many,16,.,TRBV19,TGTGCCAGTAGTAGGTGGGGCAGAGGCCGCAATCAGCCCCAGCATTTT,CASSRWGRGRNQPQHF
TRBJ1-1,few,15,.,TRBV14,TGTGCCAGCAGCCAAGATTTTGAGGCTGACGCCGAAGCTTTCTTT,CASSQDFEADAEAFF
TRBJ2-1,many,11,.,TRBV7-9,TGTGCCAGCAGCTTTAGCAATGAGCAGTTCTTC,CASSFSNEQFF
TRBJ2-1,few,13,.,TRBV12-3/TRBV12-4,TGTGCCAGCAGTTTAAGACCTCTAAATGAGCAGTTCTTC,CASSLRPLNEQFF
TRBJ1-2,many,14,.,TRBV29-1,TGCAGCGCCGAACTCCGGGACACGGACTATGGCTACACCTTC,CSAELRDTDYGYTF
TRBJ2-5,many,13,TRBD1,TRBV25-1,TGTGCCAGCAGTCGGGACAGGCAAGAGACCCAGTACTTC,CASSRDRQETQYF
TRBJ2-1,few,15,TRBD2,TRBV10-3,TGTGCCATCAGTGGTATAGCGGGGGCCCACAATGAGCAGTTCTTC,CAISGIAGAHNEQFF
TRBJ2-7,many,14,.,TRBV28,TGTGCCAGCAGCAACCAGAAACGGCGCTACGAGCAGTACTTC,CASSNQKRRYEQYF
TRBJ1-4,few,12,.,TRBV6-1,TGTGCCAGCAGTGTTGAACATGAAAAACTGTTTTTT,CASSVEHEKLFF
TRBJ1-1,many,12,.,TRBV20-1,TGCAGTGCTAGAGAGGGAATGAATGAAGCTTTCTTT,CSAREGMNEAFF
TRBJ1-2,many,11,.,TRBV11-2,TGTGCCAGCAGCTTCAGGGGTGGCTACACCTTC,CASSFRGGYTF
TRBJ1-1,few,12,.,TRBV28,TGTGCCAGCAGTTTGGGACGGGCTGAAGCTTTCTTT,CASSLGRAEAFF
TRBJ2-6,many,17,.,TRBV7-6,TGTGCCAGCAGCCCTCTAGTATCGGGTTCTGGGGCCAACGTCCTGACTTTC,CASSPLVSGSGANVLTF
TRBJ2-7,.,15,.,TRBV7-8,TGTGCCAGCAGCCCTCGAGGGCAGGCCGACCACGAGCAGTACTTC,CASSPRGQADHEQYF
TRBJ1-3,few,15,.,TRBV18,TGTGCCAGCTCGTCCAGGACGGATCCTGGAAACACCATATATTTT,CASSSRTDPGNTIYF
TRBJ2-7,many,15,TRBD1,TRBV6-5,TGTGCCAGCACCAGCTTAGGACAGGCATCCTACGAGCAGTACTTC,CASTSLGQASYEQYF
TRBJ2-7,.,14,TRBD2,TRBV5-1,TGCGCCAGCAGCTTGGGAGCGGGGGATGAAGAGCAGTACTTC,CASSLGAGDEEQYF
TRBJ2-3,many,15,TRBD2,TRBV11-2,TGTGCCAGCAGCTTTCGAGCGGGAGAGAGTGATACGCAGTATTTT,CASSFRAGESDTQYF
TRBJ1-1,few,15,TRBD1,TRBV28,TGTGCCAGCAGGGCCGGGACAGGGGGCTTCACTGAAGCTTTCTTT,CASRAGTGGFTEAFF
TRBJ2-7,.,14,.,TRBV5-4,TGTGCCAGCAGCTTGGGAGGGGTCGGTTACGAGCAGTACTTC,CASSLGGVGYEQYF
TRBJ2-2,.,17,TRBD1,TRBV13,TGTGCCAGCAGCTGGGAGGACAGGGGGACCAACACCGGGGAGCTGTTTTTT,CASSWEDRGTNTGELFF
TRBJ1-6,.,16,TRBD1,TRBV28,TGTGCCAGCAGTGCCCGGACAGGGTTGAGTAATTCACCCCTCCACTTT,CASSARTGLSNSPLHF
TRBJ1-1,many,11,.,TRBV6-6,TGTGCCAGCAGCTATCACGTCGAAGCTTTCTTT,CASSYHVEAFF
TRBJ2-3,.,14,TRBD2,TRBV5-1,TGCGCCAGCAGCATGGGGGGGTACACAGATACGCAGTATTTT,CASSMGGYTDTQYF
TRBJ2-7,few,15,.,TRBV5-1,TGCGCCAGCAATCCCCCGACAGGAACTACATCCGAGCAGTACTTC,CASNPPTGTTSEQYF
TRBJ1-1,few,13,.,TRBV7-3,TGTGCCAGCAGCCCCGGGCCCGGAACTGAAGCTTTCTTT,CASSPGPGTEAFF
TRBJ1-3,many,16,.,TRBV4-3,TGCGCCAGCAGCCAAGATCACCTTACTTCCCTTAACACCATATATTTT,CASSQDHLTSLNTIYF
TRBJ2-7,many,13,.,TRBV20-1,TGCAGTGCTAGAACCGGGACACCCTACGAGCAGTACTTC,CSARTGTPYEQYF
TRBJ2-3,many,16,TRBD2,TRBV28,TGTGCCAGCAGTTCGTTCAGCGGGGGAAACACAGATACGCAGTATTTT,CASSSFSGGNTDTQYF